A selection of T cell receptor beta chains follows, all from one sample in a study of cytomegalovirus exposure and HLA in healthy donors. The assay was immunoSEQ multiplex PCR, and TCRdb's table has in-frame clones only and misses some. The table records approximately 110,000 clones, about 61% of them present only once. Input material: PBMCs. These TCRs come from a woman in her twenties or thirties in good health and CMV-seronegative. CDR3s leave out the opening cysteine and the closing phenylalanine or tryptophan.

v_call	j_call	cdr3_aa
TRBV28	TRBJ2-7	ASSSGSGTGPYEQY
TRBV6-1	TRBJ1-2	ASSLGQGMNYGYT
TRBV28	TRBJ2-2	ASSRGLAGNTGELF
TRBV28	TRBJ2-7	ASSLSRTVLSYEQY
TRBV5-6	TRBJ2-3	ASSLDGRTWGTDTQY
TRBV7-2	TRBJ1-2	ASSLLGANYGYT
TRBV6-5	TRBJ1-1	ASSYIGRGSEAF
TRBV9	TRBJ2-7	ASSVGTSGIYEQY
TRBV7-3	TRBJ2-1	ASSRTSGPYNEQF
TRBV28	TRBJ2-3	ASSRLASTTDTQY
TRBV7-8	TRBJ1-1	ASSLGTGMNTEAF
TRBV7-2	TRBJ2-7	ASSLWDRGGEQY
TRBV27	TRBJ2-7	ASRINRGLGEQY